One sample yielded the 4 T cell receptor beta chains listed below, sequenced in a study of tumor and adjacent non-tumor tissue in lung cancer. RNA was extracted from bulk tissue without any cell sorting. TCRbeta libraries were built with three rounds of nested PCR, modified from ARM-PCR. A single record per CDR3 protein comes from TCRdb applying MiXCR to the multiplex PCR reads. The sample has approximately 75,000 distinct CDR3 sequences, 77% seen once. The sample consisted of lung tumor tissue. These receptor sequences come from a woman aged 45-59 years with non-small cell lung cancer.

Points on this clonotype: This sequence may be a read error, since a much larger clone differs from it by one base. The chain combines TRBV6-4 with TRBJ2-1; the match to TRBD2 covers 8 bases. CDR1 and CDR2 from the germline V gene are MRHNA and SNTAGT. The CDR3 loop spans 14 amino acids. CDR3 DNA: TGTGTCAGCAGTGACGGGGTAGCGGGGAATGAGCAGTTCTTC. Encoded protein: CVSSDGVAGNEQFF.

In regard to this clonotype: A clone one base away is much larger, so this may be a read error. This chain uses TRBV28 with TRBJ2-5; D is possibly TRBD2 (6 bases). The CDR3 totals 13 residues. The germline gives CDR1 MDHEN, CDR2 SYDVKM. The CDR3 bases are TGTGCCAGCAGTTTAGGCGGGGAACAGACCCTGTACTTC. This translates into CASSLGGEQTLYF.

The count of this clonotype is one. Compared with germline, one end of the junction differs, possibly owing to a read error. The rearrangement links TRBV11-3 to TRBJ2-1; D could derive from TRBD1 or TRBD2 (5 bases each). The CDR3 sequence is 15 residues long. Germline CDR1 SGHNT, CDR2 YENEEA. The CDR3 DNA sequence: TGTGCCTGCAGTTTAGAGGGACGGCCAGGCGATGAGCAGTTCTTC. As protein: CACSLEGRPGDEQFF.

In its sample, this clonotype was seen once. The chain carries TRBV6-2 or TRBV6-3 and TRBJ2-1, with 11 nucleotides matching TRBD2. This CDR3 has 15 amino acids. Germline assignment: CDR1 MNHEY and CDR2 SVGEGT. With V trimmed by 6 bases and J by 14 bases, 15 bases remained unmatched. The CDR3 protein is CASSPGLAGVNKKFF. CDR3 DNA: TGTGCCAGCAGCCCCGGACTAGCGGGTGTAAACAAGAAGTTCTTC.